Listed here are 13 T cell receptor beta chains from one sample, sequenced in a study of CD8 T cells in Susac syndrome. When the RNA was reverse transcribed, random hexamers were used with an input of roughly 0.45 to 1 ug. TCRdb reprocessed the immunoSEQ multiplex PCR reads via MiXCR and lists one record per CDR3 protein. The profile shows roughly 150,000 distinct CDR3 sequences, 85% to 95% of them singletons. Sequenced input: CD8+ T cells from PBMCs. These receptor sequences come from a human donor with multiple sclerosis.

The CDR3: CASSGARGSNQPQHF. The CDR3 nucleotides read TGTGCCAGCAGTGGGGCTAGGGGTAGCAATCAGCCCCAGCATTTT. The chain recombines TRBV6-6 with TRBJ1-5; tentative D call: TRBD1 (5 bases). Trimming took 5 bases from V and 0 from J, leaving 11 bases between them. In germline, CDR1 is MNHNY, CDR2 SVGAGI (reference sequence). The CDR3 contains 15 residues.

This clonotype appeared a single time. The junction departs from germline at one end; a sequencing error may be responsible. The chain recombines TRBV9 with TRBJ1-1, with a tentative D call TRBD1 (5 bases). Germline CDR1 is SGDLS and CDR2 is YYNGEE. CDR3 length equals 13 residues. The CDR3 coding sequence is TGTGCCAGCAGAGTAGGGGAGGGGACTGAAGCTTTCTTT. Translation: CASRVGEGTEAFF.

This rearrangement joins TRBV20-1 to TRBJ2-5; 7 bases match TRBD1. Looked up from germline, CDR1 is DFQATT and CDR2 is SNEGSKA (reference sequence). The ends lost 4 bases at V and 2 bases at J; junction bases unmatched: 7. This CDR3 comprises 14 residues. As DNA, the CDR3 is TGCAGTGCTACTACACCGGGACAGCAAGAGACCCAGTACTTC. Its protein is CSATTPGQQETQYF.

The chain has TRBV12-3 or TRBV12-4 and TRBJ1-1; D not resolved. V lost 0 bases and J 5 bases, leaving 7 bases between the germline ends. The CDR3 loop spans 13 amino acids. The CDR3 DNA reads TGTGCCAGCAGTTTAGCTGGGATAACTGAAGCTTTCTTT. Translated, it gives CASSLAGITEAFF.

This chain uses TRBV7-9 with TRBJ1-2, with D possibly matching TRBD1 (5 bases). CDR3 length: 14 amino acids. Germline CDR1 and CDR2: SEHNR and FQNEAQ (reference sequence). Trimming cost V 5 bases and J 8 bases, with 18 bases left between them. DNA for the CDR3: TGTGCCAGCAGCCCAAAGGGCAGGGATCACGGCTACACCTTC. Translating it yields CASSPKGRDHGYTF.

As DNA, the CDR3 is TGCAGTGCACGCCCGCAGCCGGAGGGCCGGGCGCAGTATTTT. Its translation: CSARPQPEGRAQYF. The genes are TRBV20-1 and TRBJ2-3; D may be TRBD2 (6 bases). CDR1 and CDR2 (germline): DFQATT, SNEGSKA (reference sequence). Trimming removed 6 bases at V and 10 bases at J, with 23 bases between. This CDR3 region has 14 residues.

J is TRBJ2-3 and V is TRBV6-5, with 10 bases that match TRBD1. This CDR3 has 15 residues. V lost 5 bases and J lost 3; bases outside the gene matches: 5. The germline gives CDR1 MNHEY, CDR2 SVGAGI. The chain's CDR3 is CASSRGQGVTDTQYF. CDR3 in DNA: TGTGCCAGCAGTAGAGGACAGGGGGTGACAGATACGCAGTATTTT.

The V gene is TRBV29-1, the J gene TRBJ2-2; 9 bases map to TRBD1. This CDR3 is 14 amino acids long. Unmatched junction bases numbered 8, after V lost 6 bases and J lost 6 bases. Germline V gene lookup returns CDR1 SQVTM and CDR2 ANQGSEA. CDR3 in amino acids: CSVTTGGVPGELFF. The CDR3 bases are TGCAGCGTGACCACAGGGGGCGTCCCCGGGGAGCTGTTTTTT.

The J gene is TRBJ2-7, the V gene TRBV2; 7 nucleotides line up with TRBD1. The V and J ends lost 7 bases and 1 base, in that order; junction bases with no gene match: 4. This CDR3 is 13 amino acids long. The germline V gene encodes CDR1 SNHLY and CDR2 FYNNEI. The chain's CDR3 is CASTGQKSYEQYF. As DNA, the CDR3 is TGTGCCAGCACGGGACAGAAGTCCTACGAGCAGTACTTC.

This clonotype was seen once. This sequence joins TRBV20-1 and TRBJ2-7; 12 bases align to TRBD2. The CDR3 is made up of 14 amino acids. With 1 base clipped from V and 5 bases from J, the junction kept 3 bases outside the gene matches. Germline assignment: CDR1 DFQATT and CDR2 SNEGSKA (reference sequence). For the CDR3, the DNA is TGCAGTGCTAGAGGGACTAGCGGGGACCACGAGCAGTACTTC. Its translation is CSARGTSGDHEQYF.

The DNA for the CDR3 is TGTGCCAGTTCCCCGACGAGCGACACAGATACGCAGTATTTT. Its translation is CASSPTSDTDTQYF. V usage is TRBV19 and J usage is TRBJ2-3; D remains unclear. V shed 8 bases and J shed 2 bases, with 14 bases lying between them. CDR1 and CDR2 from the germline V gene are LNHDA and SQIVND (reference sequence). CDR3 length: 14 residues.

The chain uses TRBV3-1 and TRBJ2-1; the D gene is possibly TRBD2 (5 bases). Trimming took off 6 bases at V and 4 bases at J, with 16 bases between the two ends. Germline CDR1 is LGHDT and CDR2 is YNNKEL (reference sequence). The CDR3 length is 15 residues. CDR3 sequence (DNA): TGTGCCAGCAGATCGGACTCGGGCCAATACAATGAGCAGTTCTTC. It specifies CASRSDSGQYNEQFF.

The chain couples TRBV6-2 or TRBV6-3 to TRBJ2-7; perhaps TRBD2 as D (5 bases). The CDR3 is made up of 11 amino acids. Trimming pared 11 bases from V and 3 bases from J, leaving 11 bases between. Germline lookup yields CDR1 MNHEY and CDR2 SVGEGT. CDR3 sequence (DNA): TGTGCCCCCGAGGCGGGCTACGAGCAGTACTTC. Translation gives CAPEAGYEQYF.